This T cell receptor (beta chain) was retrieved from a study of cytomegalovirus exposure and HLA in healthy donors. Broader study findings: Exclusion as indistinguishable affected some V segments, including TRBV6-2 and TRBV6-3.

Researchers ran the PCR with 60 Vbeta and 13 Jbeta primers. Here immunoSEQ multiplex PCR was the method, and the copy in TCRdb shows in-frame clones only, minus some. This table holds hundreds of thousands of clones, 72% found once. Details on this clone: Its antigen is currently unknown.

Germline V lookup: CDR1 MGHDK, CDR2 SYGVNS. The CDR3 spans 15 residues. V usage is TRBV25-1 and J usage is TRBJ2-5, with 9 bases aligning to TRBD1. The better agreement between TRBJ2-7 and the DNA end casts doubt on the J call. Sequenced sample: PBMCs. The sequence came from a female donor in good health and CMV-seronegative. The CDR3 reads CASSESRTGDNEQYF. Written as DNA, the CDR3 is TGTGCCAGCAGTGAATCTAGGACAGGGGACAACGAGCAGTACTTC.